Shown below are 23 T cell receptor beta chains from a single sample sequenced in a study of OX40 agonist ivuxolimab in advanced cancers. Sequencing used immunoSEQ multiplex PCR; TCRdb keeps in-frame clones, though not all of them. The sample lists some 76,000 clones; about 89% were seen once. The material was CD4+ or CD8+ T cells sorted from blood, obtained in a trial of the OX40 agonist ivuxolimab. These receptors were obtained from an adult with an advanced solid tumor such as melanoma, head and neck, liver or kidney cancer.

The V and J genes are TRBV7-9 and TRBJ2-6; the D call may be TRBD1 or TRBD2 (5 bases each). The germline V gene has CDR1 SEHNR and CDR2 FQNEAQ (reference sequence). Trimming shortened V by 2 bases and J by 0 bases, and 14 bases separated the two germline ends. The CDR3 totals 18 residues. The CDR3 region is CASSLYPGSLSGANVLTF. In nucleotides, the CDR3 is TGTGCCAGCAGCTTATATCCAGGGAGCCTCTCTGGGGCCAACGTCCTGACTTTC.

J is TRBJ1-4 and V is TRBV5-1; D call uncertain. The CDR3 is 16 amino acids. Germline CDR1 SGHRS, CDR2 YFSETQ. Trimming removed 0 bases at V and 0 bases at J, with 9 bases between. The CDR3 bases are TGCGCCAGCAGCTTGGAAACGGCTCCAACTAATGAAAAACTGTTTTTT. This codes for CASSLETAPTNEKLFF.

The chain links TRBV9 to TRBJ2-3, with D perhaps being TRBD1 or TRBD2 (5 bases each). The V gene's germline CDR1 is SGDLS and CDR2 YYNGEE. The CDR3 runs 17 residues. Between the trimmed V and J ends, which lost 1 base and 2 bases, there was a span of 17 bases. Here the CDR3 reads CASSVLPGAGHTDTQYF. As DNA, the CDR3 is TGTGCCAGCAGCGTACTACCTGGGGCGGGTCACACAGATACGCAGTATTTT.

The chain uses TRBV5-1 and TRBJ2-5; 8 bases line up with TRBD2. V dropped 2 bases and J dropped 3; count of bases not matched to a gene: 3. Germline CDR1 reads SGHRS; CDR2 reads YFSETQ. The CDR3 is made up of 14 amino acids. CDR3 DNA sequence: TGCGCCAGCAGCTTAAAACTAGCGGAAGAGACCCAGTACTTC. It translates to CASSLKLAEETQYF.

This clone was observed a handful of times. The gene calls are TRBV28 and TRBJ2-5; 16 nucleotides match TRBD2. Germline-derived CDR1 and CDR2 are MDHEN and SYDVKM. With V trimmed by 6 bases and J by 4 bases, 8 bases remained unmatched. The CDR3 runs 17 residues. CDR3 sequence: CASSRMGLAGGPETQYF. The CDR3 DNA reads TGTGCCAGCAGCCGAATGGGACTAGCGGGGGGGCCAGAGACCCAGTACTTC.

Concerning this clone itself: Other DNA sequences in the sample encode the same CDR3. The chain couples TRBV30 to TRBJ2-2; D is uncertain. This CDR3 has 13 residues. The V end lost 2 bases, the J end lost 0 bases, and 4 bases lay between the germline ends. Per germline, CDR1 GTSNPN and CDR2 SVGIG (reference sequence). The CDR3 spells CAWSRANTGELFF. CDR3 bases: TGTGCCTGGAGTCGTGCGAACACCGGGGAGCTGTTTTTT.

This sequence joins TRBV9 and TRBJ2-2; no firm D call. The germline V gene has CDR1 SGDLS and CDR2 YYNGEE. Trimming shortened V by 6 bases and J by 4 bases, and 19 bases separated the two germline ends. This CDR3 has 16 amino acids. CDR3 in DNA: TGTGCCAGCAACCGGCTGGGCGCAGCCTCCACCGGGGAGCTGTTTTTT. This encodes CASNRLGAASTGELFF.

The chain couples TRBV7-6 to TRBJ1-4, with D perhaps matching TRBD1 (5 bases). CDR3 size: 15 residues. From germline, CDR1 is SGHVS and CDR2 FNYEAQ. V was cut by 1 base and J by 5 bases, with 11 bases left in between. CDR3 nucleotides: TGTGCCAGCAGCTTAGGGCCGGGGGGAAATGAAAAACTGTTTTTT. Its protein is CASSLGPGGNEKLFF.

This chain joins TRBV2 and TRBJ1-4; 8 nucleotides agree with TRBD1. With 8 bases clipped from V and 6 bases from J, the junction kept 8 bases outside the gene matches. Germline CDR1 SNHLY, CDR2 FYNNEI. CDR3 length: 14 residues. CDR3 nucleotide sequence: TGTGCCAGCGGTACAGGGGGAAATGATGAAAAACTGTTTTTT. Encoded protein: CASGTGGNDEKLFF. Full variable domain (missing parts from reference TRBV2 and TRBJ1-4): EPEVTQTPSHQVTQMGQEVILRCVPISNHLYFYWYRQILGQKVEFLVSFYNNEISEKSEIFDDQFSVERPDGSNFTLKIRSTKLEDSAMYFCASGTGGNDEKLFFGSGTQLSVL.

The rearrangement links TRBV5-1 to TRBJ1-6; possibly TRBD1 for D (5 bases). The CDR3 consists of 15 residues. The germline V gene has CDR1 SGHRS and CDR2 YFSETQ. Between the trimmed V and J ends, which lost 0 bases and 7 bases, there was a span of 11 bases. CDR3 loop: CASSLAWGKNSPLHF. CDR3 sequence (DNA): TGCGCCAGCAGCTTGGCCTGGGGGAAGAATTCACCCCTCCACTTT.

The chain is built from TRBV19 and TRBJ2-1; 11 bases match TRBD2. Germline values: CDR1 LNHDA, CDR2 SQIVND (reference sequence). CDR3 length equals 15 residues. Trimming cost V 4 bases and J 7 bases; bases outside gene matches: 6. The CDR3 loop is CASSKGLAEGNEQFF. The CDR3 DNA sequence: TGTGCCAGTAGTAAGGGACTAGCGGAGGGGAATGAGCAGTTCTTC.

Concerning this clone: A much larger clonotype is one base distant, so this may be a read error. The rearrangement uses TRBV19 and TRBJ1-1, with D uncertain. With 5 bases removed from V and 6 bases from J, the gap between germline ends came to 19 bases. The CDR3 loop spans 15 amino acids. CDR1 LNHDA and CDR2 SQIVND come from the germline V gene (reference sequence). CDR3 region: CASSALSNLEAEAFF. CDR3 DNA sequence: TGTGCCAGTAGTGCCCTCAGTAACCTTGAGGCTGAAGCTTTCTTT.

V usage is TRBV10-3 and J usage is TRBJ2-2, with D uncertain. Germline CDR1 is ENHRY and CDR2 is SYGVKD. V lost 5 bases, J lost 0 bases, and 13 bases lay in between. CDR3 length equals 16 residues. Here the CDR3 DNA reads TGTGCCATCAGTTCCTGGGAAAACGCGAACACCGGGGAGCTGTTTTTT. Residues: CAISSWENANTGELFF.

The chain is built from TRBV6-5 and TRBJ2-3, with D perhaps given as TRBD1 or TRBD2 (5 bases each). Trimming left V 8 bases short and J 3 bases short, with 12 bases between. The CDR3 runs to 13 residues. Germline-derived CDR1 and CDR2 are MNHEY and SVGAGI. The CDR3 sequence is CASRDGGTDTQYF. The CDR3 DNA is TGTGCCAGCCGGGACGGCGGTACAGATACGCAGTATTTT.

The rearrangement links TRBV5-4 to TRBJ1-1; D is unresolved. The CDR3 length is 14 residues. Germline CDR1 SGHNT, CDR2 YYREEE (reference sequence). V shed 1 base and J shed 1 base, with 8 bases lying between them. The CDR3 is CASSLPQQNTEAFF. In DNA form, the CDR3 reads TGTGCCAGCAGCTTGCCTCAGCAGAACACTGAAGCTTTCTTT.

This chain joins TRBV7-9 and TRBJ1-4; 7 bases match TRBD1. The CDR3 covers 14 residues. J gave up 8 bases and V 7 bases, and 10 bases lay outside the gene matches. Germline values: CDR1 SEHNR, CDR2 FQNEAQ (reference sequence). The CDR3 reads CASTSSGGSEKLFF. DNA of the CDR3: TGTGCCAGCACCTCATCAGGGGGTTCGGAAAAACTGTTTTTT.

This chain connects TRBV18 to TRBJ2-3; D may match TRBD1 or TRBD2 (5 bases each). The V and J ends lost 8 bases and 0 bases respectively, with 12 bases between them. This CDR3 spans 14 amino acids. CDR1 and CDR2 (germline): KGHSH, LQKENI. CDR3 nucleotides: TGTGCCAGCCGGTGGGACCCTAGCACAGATACGCAGTATTTT. This codes for CASRWDPSTDTQYF.

The chain carries TRBV6-6 and TRBJ1-2; no clear D. This CDR3 region has 13 residues. Trimming stripped 2 bases from V and 8 bases from J, with 12 bases between. The V gene's germline CDR1 is MNHNY and CDR2 SVGAGI (reference sequence). As DNA, the CDR3 is TGTGCCAGCAGTTACGACGGATATGAAGGCTACACCTTC. Translation: CASSYDGYEGYTF.

This CDR3 is CASSDPGGEGDTQYF. CDR3 in DNA: TGTGCCAGTAGCGACCCCGGCGGGGAGGGGGATACGCAGTATTTT. The chain couples TRBV19 to TRBJ2-3; 7 nucleotides match TRBD2. Germline assignment: CDR1 LNHDA and CDR2 SQIVND (reference sequence). V gave up 6 bases and J gave up 6 bases; unmatched junction bases: 12. This CDR3 has 15 residues.

The chain has TRBV28 and TRBJ2-5; D ambiguous. The germline CDR1 and CDR2 sequences are MDHEN and SYDVKM. The CDR3 loop spans 12 amino acids. V lost 0 bases and J 5 bases, leaving 4 bases between the germline ends. CDR3 nucleotide sequence: TGTGCCAGCAGTTTATGGGGGGAGACCCAGTACTTC. It specifies CASSLWGETQYF. Full variable domain (remainder filled in from reference TRBV28 and TRBJ2-5): DVKVTQSSRYLVKRTGEKVFLECVQDMDHENMFWYRQDPGLGLRLIYFSYDVKMKEKGDIPEGYSVSREKKERFSLILESASTNQTSMYLCASSLWGETQYFGPGTRLLVL.

Here the CDR3 reads CASSSGAPRNYNEQFF. The DNA of the CDR3 is TGTGCCAGCAGTTCTGGGGCTCCCCGTAACTACAATGAGCAGTTCTTC. V and J are TRBV27 and TRBJ2-1; possible D gene TRBD1, 5 bases. In germline, CDR1 is MNHEY, CDR2 SMNVEV (reference sequence). The CDR3 spans 16 residues. Trimming removed 4 bases at V and 3 bases at J, with 16 bases between.

This clone has just one count. The V and J genes are TRBV5-8 and TRBJ2-7; TRBD1 matches at 9 bases. Germline lookup yields CDR1 SGHTS and CDR2 YDEGEE. V trimming: 4 bases; J trimming: 3 bases; junction bases outside the gene matches: 2. The CDR3 is made up of 13 amino acids. The CDR3 region is CASSQDRGYEQYF. CDR3 coding DNA: TGTGCCAGCAGCCAGGACAGGGGCTACGAGCAGTACTTC.

This sequence joins TRBV7-8 and TRBJ1-6; TRBD1 agrees at 7 bases. CDR1 and CDR2 (germline): SGHVS, FQNEAQ. Trimming cost V 3 bases and J 6 bases; bases outside gene matches: 5. This CDR3 comprises 15 residues. The CDR3: CASSFRGTVNSPLHF. The CDR3 DNA follows: TGTGCCAGCAGCTTCAGGGGGACGGTTAATTCACCCCTCCACTTT. The whole variable domain, remainder taken from reference TRBV7-8 and TRBJ1-6, is GAGVSQSPRYKVAKRGQDVALRCDPISGHVSLFWYQQALGQGPEFLTYFQNEAQLDKSGLPSDRFFAERPEGSVSTLKIQRTQQEDSAVYLCASSFRGTVNSPLHFGNGTRLTVT.